This T cell receptor (beta chain) was identified during a study of blood T cell repertoires in COVID-19. Unmatched junction bases numbered 13, after V lost 5 bases and J lost 7 bases. The CDR3 is 16 residues long. Per germline, CDR1 SGHVS and CDR2 FQNEAQ. Original methodology: The authors estimated nucleated cell counts from reference gene primer amplification. The repertoire was sequenced with immunoSEQ multiplex PCR; TCRdb's copy has only in-frame clones and lacks some. That table is the source of V, J and clone size, and D and trimming were worked out from the DNA. The profile shows about 15,000 clones, 75% to 90% of them singletons.

The sample was peripheral blood. This sequence originates from a human donor in a cohort sampled during active COVID-19. The rearrangement links TRBV7-8 to TRBJ2-1, with 8 bases matching TRBD2. CDR3 sequence (DNA): TGTGCCAGCAGCCTCAGTGTCGCGGGAGGTTGGAATGAGCAGTTCTTC. Translation: CASSLSVAGGWNEQFF.